What follows are 18 T cell receptor beta chains derived from one specimen sequenced in a study of post-analysis software for immune sequencing data. Study-wide findings and caveats: TRBV segments more frequent in patients than in controls numbered several and included TRBV5-6, TRBV5-1 and TRBV20-1.

These TCRs' antigens remain unknown. Carried by the TCR beta cDNA libraries were unique molecular identifiers. TCRdb ran MiXCR on the PCR reads and lists one entry per CDR3 protein. The data show around 770,000 distinct CDR3 sequences, 46% seen once. Source material: blood. All receptors derive from a girl aged 10 to 17 with multiple sclerosis.

The rearrangement joins TRBV6-1 to TRBJ2-2; 10 bases align to TRBD2. CDR3 length: 17 residues. With V trimmed by 3 bases and J by 3 bases, 7 bases remained unmatched. Germline CDR1 is MNHNS and CDR2 is SASEGT. In DNA, the CDR3 is TGTGCCAGCAGTGATAAGGTCCTAGCGGGAGACACCGGGGAGCTGTTTTTT. Encoded protein: CASSDKVLAGDTGELFF.

This chain links TRBV20-1 with TRBJ2-1, with TRBD1 identical over 9 bases. The V segment lost 2 bases and the J segment 9 bases; nucleotides outside the gene matches: 11. CDR3 size: 15 residues. Germline lookup yields CDR1 DFQATT and CDR2 SNEGSKA (reference sequence). DNA for the CDR3: TGCAGTGCTAGAAAGGTTACAGGGGGCTCGGGTGAGCAGTTCTTC. Translating gives CSARKVTGGSGEQFF.

This clonotype was found a few times. V is TRBV29-1 and J is TRBJ1-2, with a tentative D call TRBD1 (6 bases). The CDR3 covers 14 residues. Germline CDR1 reads SQVTM; CDR2 reads ANQGSEA. V lost 4 bases and J 4 bases, leaving 16 bases between the germline ends. The CDR3 sequence is CSVAGMGGGYGYTF. CDR3 in DNA: TGCAGCGTTGCAGGAATGGGAGGGGGCTATGGCTACACCTTC. The complete variable domain, with remaining parts taken from reference TRBV29-1 and TRBJ1-2, reads SAVISQKPSRDICQRGTSLTIQCQVDSQVTMMFWYRQQPGQSLTLIATANQGSEATYESGFVIDKFPISRPNLTFSTLTVSNMSPEDSSIYLCSVAGMGGGYGYTFGSGTRLTVV.

The chain has TRBV9 and TRBJ2-5; the D gene could be TRBD1 or TRBD2 (5 bases each). This CDR3 contains 17 residues. CDR1 SGDLS and CDR2 YYNGEE come from the germline V gene. The ends were cut back, 0 bases at V and 0 bases at J, with 15 bases in the middle. The CDR3 coding sequence is TGTGCCAGCAGCGTAGAGGGGAGCGGAACGTACCAAGAGACCCAGTACTTC. Its protein is CASSVEGSGTYQETQYF. Full variable domain (outside the CDR3, taken from reference TRBV9 and TRBJ2-5): DSGVTQTPKHLITATGQRVTLRCSPRSGDLSVYWYQQSLDQGLQFLIQYYNGEERAKGNILERFSAQQFPDLHSELNLSSLELGDSALYFCASSVEGSGTYQETQYFGPGTRLLVL.

The chain employs TRBV10-3 and TRBJ2-3; 12 bases agree with TRBD1. The CDR3 loop spans 19 amino acids. Losses at the gene ends were 3 bases for V and 1 base for J; bases not matched to a gene: 11. Germline values: CDR1 ENHRY, CDR2 SYGVKD. DNA for the CDR3: TGTGCCATCAGTGAAGGAGGGACAGGGGGCCTAATCGGCACAGATACGCAGTATTTT. It translates to CAISEGGTGGLIGTDTQYF.

The chain joins TRBV28 to TRBJ1-2; D unresolved. This CDR3 has 16 residues. The V gene's germline CDR1 is MDHEN and CDR2 SYDVKM. V lost 6 bases, J lost 5 bases, and 22 bases lay in between. The CDR3 DNA is TGTGCCAGCAGCGGCGAGATCAGACACGGACCGTATGGCTACACCTTC. Its translation: CASSGEIRHGPYGYTF.

CDR3 sequence (DNA): TGTGCCAGCAGTTTTTCAGGGGCACAGCCCCAGCATTTT. The encoded protein is CASSFSGAQPQHF. The genes are TRBV28 and TRBJ1-5; D might be TRBD1 (6 bases). This CDR3 is built from 13 residues. Trimming removed 3 bases from V and 7 bases from J, with 10 bases in between. The germline gives CDR1 MDHEN, CDR2 SYDVKM. Based on the CDR3 plus reference TRBV28 and TRBJ1-5, the full variable domain is DVKVTQSSRYLVKRTGEKVFLECVQDMDHENMFWYRQDPGLGLRLIYFSYDVKMKEKGDIPEGYSVSREKKERFSLILESASTNQTSMYLCASSFSGAQPQHFGDGTRLSIL.

This clonotype was seen a handful of times. The chain has TRBV5-1 and TRBJ1-2; D unclear. The V end lost 4 bases, the J end lost 0 bases, and 22 bases lay between the germline ends. The CDR3 spans 18 residues. Germline CDR1 and CDR2: SGHRS and YFSETQ. CDR3 in amino acids: CASSPTQLTDETNYGYTF. The CDR3 nucleotides read TGCGCCAGCAGCCCTACACAACTGACCGACGAAACTAACTATGGCTACACCTTC.

This clonotype came up a few times. The rearrangement links TRBV29-1 to TRBJ2-7, with 8 bases aligning to TRBD2. V lost 4 bases, J lost 5 bases, and 13 bases stayed unmatched. This CDR3 has 15 amino acids. Germline V gives CDR1 SQVTM, CDR2 ANQGSEA. CDR3 in amino acids: CSVARGGGIFNEQYF. In nucleotides, the CDR3 is TGCAGCGTTGCCCGGGGGGGGGGCATCTTCAACGAGCAGTACTTC.

The chain joins TRBV7-8 to TRBJ1-1; TRBD1 agrees at 8 bases. This CDR3 spans 12 amino acids. J was trimmed by 10 bases and V by 1 base; bases with no gene match: 2. The V gene's germline CDR1 is SGHVS and CDR2 FQNEAQ. CDR3 sequence reads: CASSLGDRRAFF. Here the CDR3 DNA reads TGTGCCAGCAGCTTAGGGGACAGGAGAGCTTTCTTT.

The chain employs TRBV20-1 and TRBJ2-5; possibly TRBD1 or TRBD2 for D (7 bases each). CDR3 length equals 15 residues. Germline CDR1 DFQATT, CDR2 SNEGSKA (reference sequence). The V and J ends lost 3 bases and 1 base respectively, with 15 bases between them. The CDR3 loop reads CSARGGTVSQETQYF. As DNA, the CDR3 is TGCAGTGCTAGGGGGGGGACAGTCTCCCAAGAGACCCAGTACTTC.

This sequence joins TRBV20-1 and TRBJ2-1; D perhaps matches TRBD2 (6 bases). The V end was cut by 3 bases, the J end by 8 bases, with 14 bases between. Germline lookup yields CDR1 DFQATT and CDR2 SNEGSKA (reference sequence). The CDR3 contains 13 residues. The DNA of the CDR3 is TGCAGTGCTAGTGCCGGAACGGGGGATGAGCAGTTCTTC. Amino acid sequence: CSASAGTGDEQFF.

The chain employs TRBV30 and TRBJ2-3; the D is unclear. There are 11 residues in the CDR3. The germline gives CDR1 GTSNPN, CDR2 SVGIG (reference sequence). V was pared by 0 bases and J by 6 bases, with 4 bases between. CDR3 residues: CAWSVGDTQYF. CDR3 DNA: TGTGCCTGGAGTGTCGGGGATACGCAGTATTTT.

J is TRBJ1-2 and V is TRBV10-3; no clear D gene. Germline loops: CDR1 ENHRY, CDR2 SYGVKD. CDR3 size: 13 residues. Trimming left V 4 bases short and J 3 bases short, with 9 bases between. The CDR3 protein is CAISGRGDYGYTF. The CDR3 nucleotides are TGTGCCATCAGTGGGCGGGGAGACTATGGCTACACCTTC.

The CDR3 spells CSVEGQGAYGYTF. CDR3 DNA sequence: TGCAGCGTTGAGGGACAGGGGGCTTACGGCTACACCTTC. The chain combines TRBV29-1 with TRBJ1-2; 12 bases map to TRBD1. Germline CDR1 reads SQVTM; CDR2 reads ANQGSEA. The CDR3 runs 13 residues. V trimming: 3 bases; J trimming: 8 bases; junction bases outside the gene matches: 4.

This clonotype was counted only a few times. This chain joins TRBV29-1 and TRBJ2-7, with 9 bases aligning to TRBD1. V dropped 7 bases and J dropped 6; count of bases not matched to a gene: 7. This CDR3 is built from 12 residues. Germline V gene lookup returns CDR1 SQVTM and CDR2 ANQGSEA. The CDR3 region is CSGGQGRVEQYF. CDR3 coding DNA: TGCAGCGGGGGACAGGGTCGGGTCGAGCAGTACTTC.

The V and J genes are TRBV6-6 and TRBJ2-7; either TRBD1 or TRBD2 may supply D (5 bases each). This CDR3 spans 14 amino acids. The germline V and J ends were trimmed by 5 bases and 1 base, with 12 bases remaining between them. CDR1 and CDR2 (germline): MNHNY, SVGAGI (reference sequence). This CDR3 reads CASSGRDGSYEQYF. Written as DNA, the CDR3 is TGTGCCAGCAGTGGCAGGGACGGTTCCTACGAGCAGTACTTC.

The V gene is TRBV20-1, the J gene TRBJ1-6, with D unclear. Trimming shortened V by 0 bases and J by 7 bases, and 13 bases separated the two germline ends. The CDR3 loop spans 15 amino acids. The germline V gene encodes CDR1 DFQATT and CDR2 SNEGSKA (reference sequence). This chain's CDR3 is CSARDQVSRNSPLHF. CDR3 nucleotides: TGCAGTGCTAGAGATCAGGTTTCGAGGAATTCACCCCTCCACTTT.